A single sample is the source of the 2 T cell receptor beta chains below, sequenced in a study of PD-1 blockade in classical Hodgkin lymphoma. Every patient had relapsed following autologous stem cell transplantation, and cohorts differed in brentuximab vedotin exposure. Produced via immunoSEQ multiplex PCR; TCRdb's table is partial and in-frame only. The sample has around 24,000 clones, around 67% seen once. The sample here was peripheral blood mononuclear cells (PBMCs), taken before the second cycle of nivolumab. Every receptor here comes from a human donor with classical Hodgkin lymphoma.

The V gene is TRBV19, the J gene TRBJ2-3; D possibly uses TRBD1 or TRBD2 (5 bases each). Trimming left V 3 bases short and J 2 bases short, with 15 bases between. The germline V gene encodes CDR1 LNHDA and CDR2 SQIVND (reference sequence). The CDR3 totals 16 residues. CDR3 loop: CASSIARDRFTDTQYF. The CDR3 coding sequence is TGTGCCAGTAGTATTGCTAGGGACCGTTTCACAGATACGCAGTATTTT.

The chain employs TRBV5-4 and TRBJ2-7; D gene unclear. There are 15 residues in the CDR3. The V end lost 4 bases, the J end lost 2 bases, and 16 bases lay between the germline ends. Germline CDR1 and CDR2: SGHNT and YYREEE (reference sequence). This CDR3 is CASSPTWTLPYEQYF. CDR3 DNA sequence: TGTGCCAGCAGCCCGACGTGGACGTTGCCCTACGAGCAGTACTTC.